These T cell receptor beta chains were read from a single sample in a study of OX40 agonist ivuxolimab in advanced cancers. Sequencing was performed with immunoSEQ multiplex PCR; in TCRdb, only in-frame clones are kept and a portion is missing. The sample shows roughly 32,000 clones, approximately 82% of them seen only once. The specimen was CD4+ or CD8+ T cells sorted from blood, collected in a trial of the OX40 agonist ivuxolimab. These receptors all stem from an adult with an advanced solid tumor such as melanoma, head and neck, liver or kidney cancer. Each CDR3 is given with its conserved first and last residue. D genes are given only for firm matches. Size is omitted from some rows. Given values are once, few, many or a class for expanded clones.

clone size: NA; J gene: TRBJ1-3; D gene: NA; V gene: TRBV27; CDR3 protein: CASSEAYSSGNTIYF; CDR3 DNA: TGTGCCAGCAGCGAAGCTTATTCCTCTGGAAACACCATATATTTT
clone size: NA; J gene: TRBJ2-3; D gene: NA; V gene: TRBV6-6; CDR3 protein: CASSDRDTQYF; CDR3 DNA: TGTGCCAGCAGTGACAGGGATACGCAGTATTTT
clone size: NA; J gene: TRBJ2-5; D gene: TRBD1; V gene: TRBV5-1; CDR3 protein: CASSFSEIPRDRTDQETQYF; CDR3 DNA: TGCGCCAGCAGCTTTAGCGAGATTCCCCGGGACAGGACCGACCAAGAGACCCAGTACTTC
clone size: once; J gene: TRBJ2-1; D gene: NA; V gene: TRBV7-2; CDR3 protein: CASSLKPSSNQFF; CDR3 DNA: TGTGCCAGCAGCTTAAAACCCTCAAGTAATCAGTTCTTC
clone size: NA; J gene: TRBJ1-5; D gene: TRBD1; V gene: TRBV30; CDR3 protein: CAWSAMTGNNQPQHF; CDR3 DNA: TGTGCCTGGAGTGCTATGACAGGGAACAATCAGCCCCAGCATTTT
clone size: NA; J gene: TRBJ2-1; D gene: NA; V gene: TRBV7-2; CDR3 protein: CASSLWGQTNEQFF; CDR3 DNA: TGTGCCAGCAGCTTGTGGGGCCAGACCAATGAGCAGTTCTTC
clone size: NA; J gene: TRBJ1-1; D gene: TRBD1; V gene: TRBV6-6; CDR3 protein: CASSSQGVTEAFF; CDR3 DNA: TGTGCCAGCAGTTCACAGGGGGTCACTGAAGCTTTCTTT
clone size: NA; J gene: TRBJ1-1; D gene: TRBD1; V gene: TRBV6-5; CDR3 protein: CASRRQNRGPVVAFF; CDR3 DNA: TGTGCCAGCAGACGTCAAAACAGGGGGCCGGTGGTAGCTTTCTTT
clone size: NA; J gene: TRBJ1-2; D gene: TRBD1; V gene: TRBV6-6; CDR3 protein: CASNLNPGQGAGGYTF; CDR3 DNA: TGTGCCAGCAACCTAAACCCGGGACAGGGGGCCGGTGGCTACACCTTC
clone size: few; J gene: TRBJ1-1; D gene: TRBD1; V gene: TRBV4-1; CDR3 protein: CASSQEGTGVTEAFF; CDR3 DNA: TGCGCCAGCAGCCAAGAGGGGACAGGGGTCACTGAAGCTTTCTTT
clone size: NA; J gene: TRBJ2-7; D gene: TRBD1; V gene: TRBV18; CDR3 protein: CASSPGQGLYEQYF; CDR3 DNA: TGTGCCAGCTCACCGGGACAGGGACTCTACGAGCAGTACTTC
clone size: medium-sized; J gene: TRBJ2-4; D gene: TRBD1; V gene: TRBV10-1; CDR3 protein: CASPQGQKNIQYF; CDR3 DNA: TGCGCCAGCCCCCAGGGACAGAAAAACATTCAGTACTTC
clone size: NA; J gene: TRBJ1-2; D gene: NA; V gene: TRBV5-4; CDR3 protein: CASSSIPDRRGDYGYTF; CDR3 DNA: TGTGCCAGCAGCTCCATCCCCGACAGGAGGGGGGACTATGGCTACACCTTC
clone size: NA; J gene: TRBJ2-7; D gene: TRBD1; V gene: TRBV7-2; CDR3 protein: CASSLAPTGGNEQYF; CDR3 DNA: TGTGCCAGCAGCTTAGCCCCGACAGGGGGGAACGAGCAGTACTTC
clone size: NA; J gene: TRBJ2-7; D gene: TRBD1; V gene: TRBV4-3; CDR3 protein: CASSLTTGTGSYEQYF; CDR3 DNA: TGCGCCAGCAGCCTTACCACCGGGACAGGGTCCTACGAGCAGTACTTC
clone size: NA; J gene: TRBJ2-3; D gene: NA; V gene: TRBV4-3; CDR3 protein: CASSQDWAVDRYTDTQYF; CDR3 DNA: TGCGCCAGCAGCCAAGATTGGGCCGTAGACAGATACACAGATACGCAGTATTTT
clone size: NA; J gene: TRBJ1-1; D gene: TRBD1; V gene: TRBV19; CDR3 protein: CASSTRDSLNTEAFF; CDR3 DNA: TGTGCCAGTAGTACCCGGGACAGTTTGAACACTGAAGCTTTCTTT
clone size: NA; J gene: TRBJ2-7; D gene: TRBD1; V gene: TRBV7-2; CDR3 protein: CASSSGTGLTYEQYF; CDR3 DNA: TGTGCCAGCAGTTCCGGGACAGGGTTGACCTACGAGCAGTACTTC
clone size: NA; J gene: TRBJ2-7; D gene: NA; V gene: TRBV30; CDR3 protein: CAWIGGRYEQYF; CDR3 DNA: TGTGCCTGGATCGGGGGTCGCTACGAGCAGTACTTC
clone size: NA; J gene: TRBJ2-7; D gene: TRBD2; V gene: TRBV27; CDR3 protein: CASSPRGGTSGSFYEQYF; CDR3 DNA: TGTGCCAGCAGCCCCAGGGGGGGAACTAGCGGGAGCTTCTACGAGCAGTACTTC
clone size: NA; J gene: TRBJ2-1; D gene: TRBD2; V gene: TRBV7-2; CDR3 protein: CASSFTQPGLAGGDEQFF; CDR3 DNA: TGTGCCAGCAGCTTCACCCAGCCAGGACTAGCGGGAGGCGATGAGCAGTTCTTC
clone size: once; J gene: TRBJ1-4; D gene: NA; V gene: TRBV4-3; CDR3 protein: CASSQAGRAEKLFF; CDR3 DNA: TGCGCCAGCAGCCAAGCGGGCAGGGCTGAAAAACTGTTTTTT
clone size: NA; J gene: TRBJ1-6; D gene: NA; V gene: TRBV11-2; CDR3 protein: CASSLRGGNSPLHF; CDR3 DNA: TGTGCCAGCAGCCTCAGGGGTGGAAATTCACCCCTCCACTTT
clone size: NA; J gene: TRBJ2-5; D gene: NA; V gene: TRBV4-1; CDR3 protein: CASSPLGRQTEETQYF; CDR3 DNA: TGCGCCAGCAGCCCACTCGGACGCCAAACTGAAGAGACCCAGTACTTC
clone size: NA; J gene: TRBJ2-3; D gene: TRBD1; V gene: TRBV5-5; CDR3 protein: CASSARQGADTDTQYF; CDR3 DNA: TGTGCCAGCAGCGCCCGACAGGGAGCCGACACAGATACGCAGTATTTT
clone size: few; J gene: TRBJ2-2; D gene: TRBD1; V gene: TRBV18; CDR3 protein: CASSPGQGSTGELFF; CDR3 DNA: TGTGCCAGCTCCCCAGGACAGGGAAGCACCGGGGAGCTGTTTTTT
clone size: NA; J gene: TRBJ2-7; D gene: NA; V gene: TRBV5-5; CDR3 protein: CASSLAGAGEIEQYF; CDR3 DNA: TGTGCCAGCAGCTTGGCCGGAGCAGGGGAGATCGAGCAGTACTTC
clone size: NA; J gene: TRBJ1-6; D gene: TRBD1; V gene: TRBV9; CDR3 protein: CASSVGGGPADNSPLHF; CDR3 DNA: TGTGCCAGCAGCGTAGGAGGGGGCCCAGCGGATAATTCACCCCTCCACTTT
clone size: few; J gene: TRBJ2-7; D gene: NA; V gene: TRBV7-3; CDR3 protein: CASSLQGGYEQYF; CDR3 DNA: TGTGCCAGCAGCTTACAGGGTGGGTACGAGCAGTACTTC
clone size: NA; J gene: TRBJ1-2; D gene: NA; V gene: TRBV28; CDR3 protein: CASSVDRSLDGYTF; CDR3 DNA: TGTGCCAGCAGTGTCGACAGGTCCCTCGATGGCTACACCTTC
clone size: NA; J gene: TRBJ2-3; D gene: NA; V gene: TRBV19; CDR3 protein: CASSIGLADTQYF; CDR3 DNA: TGTGCCAGTAGTATTGGGCTGGCAGATACGCAGTATTTT
clone size: NA; J gene: TRBJ1-2; D gene: NA; V gene: TRBV28; CDR3 protein: CASSFSLGYTF; CDR3 DNA: TGTGCCAGCAGTTTTTCTCTGGGCTACACCTTC
clone size: NA; J gene: TRBJ2-7; D gene: TRBD1; V gene: TRBV6-5; CDR3 protein: CASQEPGTGPKQYF; CDR3 DNA: TGTGCCAGCCAGGAACCCGGGACAGGGCCCAAGCAGTACTTC
clone size: NA; J gene: TRBJ2-2; D gene: TRBD2; V gene: TRBV7-7; CDR3 protein: CASSLDSGTSGGTGELFF; CDR3 DNA: TGTGCTAGCAGCTTAGACTCGGGGACTAGCGGTGGGACCGGGGAGCTGTTTTTT
clone size: NA; J gene: TRBJ1-5; D gene: NA; V gene: TRBV19; CDR3 protein: CASSFKQGGQPQHF; CDR3 DNA: TGTGCCAGTAGCTTTAAACAGGGAGGTCAGCCCCAGCATTTT
clone size: NA; J gene: TRBJ2-1; D gene: NA; V gene: TRBV7-4; CDR3 protein: CAKSALQWNEQFF; CDR3 DNA: TGTGCCAAATCAGCGCTCCAGTGGAATGAGCAGTTCTTC
clone size: NA; J gene: TRBJ1-4; D gene: NA; V gene: TRBV19; CDR3 protein: CASSMGSATNEKLFF; CDR3 DNA: TGTGCCAGTTCGATGGGTAGCGCAACTAATGAAAAACTGTTTTTT